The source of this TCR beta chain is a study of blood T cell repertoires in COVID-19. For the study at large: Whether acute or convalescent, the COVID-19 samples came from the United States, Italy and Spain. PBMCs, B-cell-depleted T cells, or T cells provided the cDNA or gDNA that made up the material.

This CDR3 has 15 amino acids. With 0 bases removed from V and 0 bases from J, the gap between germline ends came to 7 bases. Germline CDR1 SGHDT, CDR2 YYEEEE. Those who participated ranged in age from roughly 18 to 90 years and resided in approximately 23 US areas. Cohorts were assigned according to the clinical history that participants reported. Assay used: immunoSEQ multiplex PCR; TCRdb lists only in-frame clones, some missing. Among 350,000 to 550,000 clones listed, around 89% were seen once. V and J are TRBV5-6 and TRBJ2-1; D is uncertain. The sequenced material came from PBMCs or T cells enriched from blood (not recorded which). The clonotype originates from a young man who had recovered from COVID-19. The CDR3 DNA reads TGTGCCAGCAGCTTGGACAGCAGCTCCTACAATGAGCAGTTCTTC. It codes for CASSLDSSSYNEQFF.